The clone carrying this T cell receptor beta chain was picked up one time. Its specificity is unknown. PCR employed 60 Vbeta and 13 Jbeta primers. Sequencing was performed with immunoSEQ multiplex PCR; in TCRdb, only in-frame clones are kept and a portion is missing. The profile covers about 85,000 clones, with roughly three quarters appearing a single time and about 23% taken by the ten largest. This entry is derived from a study of cytomegalovirus exposure and HLA in healthy donors. Points from the study as a whole: V- and J-gene trimming in TCR beta was tied to a missense DCLRE1C variant by an analysis performed later. A later examination showed that TCR association rates differed by HLA locus, with DRB1 most and HLA-C fewest.

The CDR3 sequence is 16 residues long. V lost 2 bases, J lost 1 base, and 7 bases stayed unmatched. Per the germline V gene, CDR1 is GTSNPN and CDR2 is SVGIG (reference sequence). Specimen: PBMCs. This receptor was identified in a woman in her fifties or sixties in good health and CMV-seropositive. The chain employs TRBV30 and TRBJ2-5; 10 bases align to TRBD1. The CDR3 region is CAWSPGQGLIQETQYF. CDR3 sequence (DNA): TGTGCCTGGAGTCCGGGACAGGGGTTAATCCAAGAGACCCAGTACTTC.